This T cell receptor beta chain was retrieved from a study of blood T cell repertoires in COVID-19. Study at large: COVID-19 samples collected from the United States, Italy and Spain covered acute and convalescent phases. PBMCs, B-cell-depleted T cells, or T cells were the source of the cDNA or gDNA that made up the material.

This clone has only a few counts. The germline gives CDR1 PRHDT, CDR2 FYEKMQ (reference sequence). The CDR3 runs 15 residues. Trimming left V 5 bases short and J 0 bases short, with 14 bases between. In the authors' workflow: Estimation of nucleated cell counts relied on the amplification of reference gene primers. Generated by immunoSEQ multiplex PCR, the TCRdb table keeps only in-frame clones and is missing some. That table furnishes V, J and clone size, whereas the DNA furnished D and trimming. There are 90,000 to 120,000 clones in the sample; approximately 80% occur only once, and roughly 4% lies in the top ten.

The receptor was isolated from a man between 65 and 85 years old with acute or convalescent COVID-19. Sequenced material: peripheral blood. The chain couples TRBV13 to TRBJ2-7; TRBD1 is a possible D gene (6 bases). As DNA, the CDR3 is TGTGCCAGCAGCAACCGGGACACCAACTCCTACGAGCAGTACTTC. Its translation: CASSNRDTNSYEQYF.